A single sample is the source of the 24 T cell receptor beta chains below, sequenced in a study of pediatric ulcerative colitis. Method: immunoSEQ multiplex PCR; TCRdb's copy keeps in-frame clones and lacks some. The data hold about 64,000 clones, with 86% observed a single time. Input material: blood. Receptors originate from a boy aged 5-17 years with severe ulcerative colitis.

This clone has more than one count but fewer than ten. V is TRBV6-5 and J is TRBJ1-1; no clear D. V shed 6 bases and J shed 8 bases, with 19 bases lying between them. There are 14 residues in the CDR3. CDR1 is MNHEY and CDR2 is SVGAGI in the germline V gene. CDR3 residues: CASSRDTARKEAFF. CDR3 nucleotide sequence: TGTGCCAGCAGCCGCGACACGGCTCGGAAGGAAGCTTTCTTT.

This clone was seen a few times. The CDR3 DNA sequence: TGTGCCAGCAGTGTGGGTCAGGGAGCTTTCTTT. Its translation: CASSVGQGAFF. The rearrangement uses TRBV2 and TRBJ1-1, with D maybe TRBD1 (5 bases). CDR3 size: 11 residues. Germline V gene lookup returns CDR1 SNHLY and CDR2 FYNNEI. V was shortened by 4 bases and J by 10 bases, with 10 bases between the two germline ends.

The chain is built from TRBV19 and TRBJ1-1; D may be TRBD1 (5 bases). From germline, CDR1 is LNHDA and CDR2 SQIVND (reference sequence). The germline V and J ends were trimmed by 7 bases and 5 bases, with 23 bases remaining between them. This CDR3 has 16 residues. CDR3 amino acids: CASILADKSMGTEAFF. CDR3 nucleotide sequence: TGTGCCAGTATTCTAGCGGACAAATCAATGGGAACTGAAGCTTTCTTT.

The V and J genes are TRBV2 and TRBJ2-2; maybe TRBD1 (6 bases). This CDR3 is 13 amino acids long. The germline V gene has CDR1 SNHLY and CDR2 FYNNEI. Trimming stripped 5 bases from V and 5 bases from J, with 9 bases between. CDR3: CASSLRGTGELFF. CDR3 sequence (DNA): TGTGCCAGCAGTTTAAGGGGGACCGGGGAGCTGTTTTTT.

The chain recombines TRBV11-3 with TRBJ2-1, with TRBD1 matching over 7 bases. The junction had 24 bases not matched to a gene; V was cut back by 5 bases and J by 5 bases. CDR1 is SGHNT, CDR2 YENEEA, per germline. This CDR3 comprises 20 residues. CDR3 coding DNA: TGTGCCAGCAGCGGCACGCCGGGACAGACTTCCTCCCTATTCCACAATGAGCAGTTCTTC. It translates to CASSGTPGQTSSLFHNEQFF.

The chain has TRBV7-8 and TRBJ1-2; D not certain. CDR1 and CDR2 (germline): SGHVS, FQNEAQ. CDR3 length: 13 residues. The V end was cut by 2 bases, the J end by 8 bases, with 12 bases between. CDR3 residues: CASSLTPEGGYTF. CDR3 sequence (DNA): TGTGCCAGCAGCTTAACGCCCGAAGGCGGCTACACCTTC. The full variable domain, its missing parts supplied by reference TRBV7-8 and TRBJ1-2, is GAGVSQSPRYKVAKRGQDVALRCDPISGHVSLFWYQQALGQGPEFLTYFQNEAQLDKSGLPSDRFFAERPEGSVSTLKIQRTQQEDSAVYLCASSLTPEGGYTFGSGTRLTVV.

This chain joins TRBV4-1 and TRBJ2-2, with 15 bases lining up with TRBD2. J lost 4 bases, V lost 8 bases, and 2 bases had no gene match. Germline assignment: CDR1 MGHRA and CDR2 YSYEKL. This CDR3 comprises 15 residues. CDR3 amino acids: CASGLAGGSTGELFF. The CDR3, as DNA: TGCGCCAGCGGACTAGCGGGAGGGTCCACCGGGGAGCTGTTTTTT.

V gene TRBV5-1 combines with J gene TRBJ2-1; tentatively, D is TRBD1 (5 bases). V shed 5 bases and J shed 5 bases, with 14 bases lying between them. The CDR3 runs 14 residues. CDR1 and CDR2 (germline): SGHRS, YFSETQ. The CDR3 sequence is CASRDISLDNEQFF. In nucleotides, the CDR3 is TGCGCCAGCAGGGACATTTCACTGGACAATGAGCAGTTCTTC.

This sequence joins TRBV6-5 and TRBJ2-7, with no clear D. Germline V lookup: CDR1 MNHEY, CDR2 SVGAGI. The CDR3 covers 15 residues. Trimming left V 1 base short and J 5 bases short, with 15 bases between. The DNA of the CDR3 is TGTGCCAGCAGTTACTTCACTGGGCCGCTCAACGAGCAGTACTTC. Protein sequence: CASSYFTGPLNEQYF.

The J gene is TRBJ1-1, the V gene TRBV10-3, with TRBD1 as a possible D gene (5 bases). V lost 2 bases, J lost 0 bases, and 13 bases lay in between. Germline assignment: CDR1 ENHRY and CDR2 SYGVKD. The CDR3 sequence is 16 residues long. CDR3 DNA: TGTGCCATCAGTGAGACCAGCAACAGGATGAACACTGAAGCTTTCTTT. Translating it yields CAISETSNRMNTEAFF.

This chain connects TRBV18 to TRBJ1-3; 8 nucleotides agree with TRBD1. The CDR3 extends over 15 amino acids. From germline, CDR1 is KGHSH and CDR2 LQKENI. Losses at the gene ends were 6 bases for V and 0 bases for J; bases not matched to a gene: 4. This CDR3 is CASSRDRTSGNTIYF. The DNA for the CDR3 is TGTGCCAGCTCCCGGGACAGGACCTCTGGAAACACCATATATTTT.

The chain uses TRBV7-9 and TRBJ2-7, with D possibly being TRBD2 (5 bases). The germline gives CDR1 SEHNR, CDR2 FQNEAQ (reference sequence). The V and J ends lost 4 bases and 5 bases respectively, with 12 bases between them. This CDR3 spans 13 amino acids. The CDR3 bases are TGTGCCAGCAGCTCGCCGGGGTCAAACGAGCAGTACTTC. Translation gives CASSSPGSNEQYF.

The chain combines TRBV27 with TRBJ2-7; 8 bases line up with TRBD2. This CDR3 has 14 amino acids. J gave up 5 bases and V 0 bases, and 3 bases lay outside the gene matches. CDR1 is MNHEY, CDR2 SMNVEV, per germline (reference sequence). Written as DNA, the CDR3 is TGTGCCAGCAGTTTATCCACGGGACTAGACGAGCAGTACTTC. It yields the protein CASSLSTGLDEQYF.

This sequence joins TRBV7-9 and TRBJ1-4; D ambiguous. The CDR3 is made up of 15 amino acids. CDR1 and CDR2 (germline): SEHNR, FQNEAQ (reference sequence). With 5 bases removed from V and 3 bases from J, the gap between germline ends came to 13 bases. The CDR3 DNA reads TGTGCCAGCAGCGCGATACAGAGCCCTAATGAAAAACTGTTTTTT. Its protein is CASSAIQSPNEKLFF.

The chain carries TRBV5-6 and TRBJ2-7; 9 positions match TRBD1. CDR3 length: 14 residues. Germline V CDR1 and CDR2: SGHDT, YYEEEE. The V segment lost 0 bases and the J segment 3 bases; nucleotides outside the gene matches: 1. The CDR3 region is CASSLGTGVYEQYF. CDR3 sequence (DNA): TGTGCCAGCAGCTTGGGGACAGGGGTCTACGAGCAGTACTTC. The variable domain in full, with the rest retrieved from reference TRBV5-6 and TRBJ2-7, is DAGVTQSPTHLIKTRGQQVTLRCSPKSGHDTVSWYQQALGQGPQFIFQYYEEEERQRGNFPDRFSGHQFPNYSSELNVNALLLGDSALYLCASSLGTGVYEQYFGPGTRLTVT.

CDR3 residues: CASREQGGGNQPQHF. CDR3 DNA: TGTGCCAGCAGAGAGCAGGGGGGGGGCAATCAGCCCCAGCATTTT. The chain joins TRBV6-5 to TRBJ1-5, with 7 bases matching TRBD1. CDR1 and CDR2 (germline): MNHEY, SVGAGI. Losses at the gene ends were 6 bases for V and 2 bases for J; bases not matched to a gene: 7. This CDR3 spans 15 amino acids.

CDR3 region: CASEGANTGELFF. The CDR3 DNA is TGTGCCAGCGAGGGGGCCAACACCGGGGAGCTGTTTTTT. The J gene is TRBJ2-2, the V gene TRBV28; TRBD1 matches 7 bases. The germline gives CDR1 MDHEN, CDR2 SYDVKM. This CDR3 has 13 amino acids. The V and J ends lost 8 bases and 2 bases, in that order; junction bases with no gene match: 2.

This clone was seen a few times. The chain joins TRBV19 to TRBJ1-5, with D possibly matching TRBD1 (6 bases). Germline V gene lookup returns CDR1 LNHDA and CDR2 SQIVND (reference sequence). Between the trimmed V and J ends, which lost 7 bases and 2 bases, there was a span of 15 bases. This CDR3 contains 15 residues. This CDR3 is CASKVTGFGNQPQHF. CDR3 nucleotide sequence: TGTGCCAGTAAGGTTACAGGGTTCGGCAATCAGCCCCAGCATTTT.

The chain joins TRBV15 to TRBJ2-1, with D perhaps matching TRBD2 (6 bases). The CDR3 has 16 residues. Germline CDR1 is LNHNV and CDR2 is YYDKDF (reference sequence). Trimming shortened V by 6 bases and J by 7 bases, and 22 bases separated the two germline ends. CDR3 in amino acids: CATSSFAGRSGNEQFF. CDR3 nucleotide sequence: TGTGCCACCAGTTCCTTTGCAGGGAGGAGCGGTAATGAGCAGTTCTTC. The variable domain in full, with the rest retrieved from reference TRBV15 and TRBJ2-1, is DAMVIQNPRYQVTQFGKPVTLSCSQTLNHNVMYWYQQKSSQAPKLLFHYYDKDFNNEADTPDNFQSRRPNTSFCFLDIRSPGLGDTAMYLCATSSFAGRSGNEQFFGPGTRLTVL.

The chain couples TRBV7-2 to TRBJ2-5; D might be TRBD2 (6 bases). Germline-derived CDR1 and CDR2 are SGHTA and FQGNSA. Trimming removed 7 bases at V and 4 bases at J, with 19 bases between. This CDR3 is 15 amino acids long. CDR3 nucleotides: TGTGCCAGCAACGCCCGGAGCGGGCTAGGAGAGACCCAGTACTTC. Translating gives CASNARSGLGETQYF.

V gene TRBV21-1 combines with J gene TRBJ2-5. TRBV21-1 counts as a pseudogene. CDR3 length: 13 residues. The CDR3 sequence: CAKKGPRGETQYF. The CDR3 DNA sequence: TGTGCCAAAAAGGGACCGAGGGGCGAGACCCAGTACTTC.

The CDR3 loop is CASTPTGPNYGYTF. DNA for the CDR3: TGTGCCAGCACCCCGACTGGGCCTAACTATGGCTACACCTTC. The rearrangement uses TRBV27 and TRBJ1-2; no definite D call. The CDR3 length is 14 residues. From germline, CDR1 is MNHEY and CDR2 SMNVEV (reference sequence). Trimming stripped 7 bases from V and 0 bases from J, with 12 bases between.

This clone was detected only once. The rearrangement joins TRBV6-1 to TRBJ2-5, with D perhaps being TRBD1 or TRBD2 (6 bases each). The CDR3 sequence is 12 residues long. Looked up from germline, CDR1 is MNHNS and CDR2 is SASEGT. V shed 11 bases and J shed 4 bases, with 14 bases lying between them. DNA for the CDR3: TGTGCCGTTACACAGGGAGGAGAGACCCAGTACTTC. Translated: CAVTQGGETQYF.

The chain carries TRBV9 and TRBJ2-3; D remains unclear. With 2 bases removed from V and 0 bases from J, the gap between germline ends came to 7 bases. Germline V gives CDR1 SGDLS, CDR2 YYNGEE. This CDR3 has 14 residues. The CDR3 region is CASSVSPSTDTQYF. The CDR3 nucleotides are TGTGCCAGCAGCGTGTCTCCTAGCACAGATACGCAGTATTTT.